This T cell receptor (beta chain) was found in a study of graft-versus-host responses after intestinal transplantation. Study-level information: Recipients were given multivisceral, liver-intestinal, or isolated intestinal transplants. The whole recipient group had anti-thymocyte globulin induction followed by tacrolimus and steroids for around 3 years. Whole-study results and caveats: Peak GvH clone levels in circulation were associated with early post-transplant HvG declines. Detected in recipient marrow were GvH clones, some of which were first observed in ileum or blood.

Only in-frame clones appear in the TCRdb table, and some are missing; sequencing was by immunoSEQ multiplex PCR. The repertoire holds 70,000 or so clones, about 80% seen once, with 0.35% to 0.4% in the top ten. This clone was seen just once. Its antigen remains unidentified. V was trimmed by 6 bases and J by 4 bases, leaving 7 bases between them. Germline loops: CDR1 MDHEN, CDR2 SYDVKM. The CDR3 runs 12 residues. Sequenced material: unstimulated CD4+ T cells sorted from spleen or lymph node cells, taken before transplant. The sequence came from a human donor who was the organ donor for an intestinal transplant. The chain uses TRBV28 and TRBJ2-1; D possibly corresponds to TRBD1 (5 bases). CDR3 sequence reads: CASRDSYNEQFF. The DNA of the CDR3 is TGTGCCAGCAGAGACAGTTACAATGAGCAGTTCTTC.